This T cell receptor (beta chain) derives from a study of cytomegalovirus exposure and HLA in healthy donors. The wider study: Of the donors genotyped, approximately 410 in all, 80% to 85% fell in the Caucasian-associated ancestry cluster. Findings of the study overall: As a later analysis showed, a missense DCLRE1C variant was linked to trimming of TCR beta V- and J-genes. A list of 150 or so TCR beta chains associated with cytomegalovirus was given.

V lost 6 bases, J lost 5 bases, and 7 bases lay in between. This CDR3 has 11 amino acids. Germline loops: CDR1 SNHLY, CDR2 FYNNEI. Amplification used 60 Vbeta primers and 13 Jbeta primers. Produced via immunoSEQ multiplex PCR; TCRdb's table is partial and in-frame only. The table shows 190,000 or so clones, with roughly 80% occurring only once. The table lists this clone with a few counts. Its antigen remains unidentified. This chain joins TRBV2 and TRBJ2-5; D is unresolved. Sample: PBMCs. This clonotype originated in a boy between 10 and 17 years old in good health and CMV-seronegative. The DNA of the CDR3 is TGTGCCAGCAGCACCCGGGAGACCCAGTACTTC. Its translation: CASSTRETQYF.